The 29 T cell receptor beta chains below all came from one sample that was sequenced in a study of beta chain features in type 1 diabetes listed by TCRdb under 2018. Beyond this particular receptor, the publication reports: A moderate but significant shortening of TCRB CDR3 length was observed in type 1 diabetes patients in all four CD4+ subsets.

The method was the immunoSEQ multiplex PCR assay. All of the isolated RNA was reverse transcribed with the High Capacity cDNA Reverse Transcription Kit, so expressed TCRB transcripts were sequenced. In its TCRdb copy, this immuneACCESS table keeps in-frame sequences only and misses some clones. Where compared with another copy, unresolved V genes explain less than half of these, and the others have no known cause. This sample lists around 340,000 clones; roughly 8.8% were detected once. The top ten hold 1% of the sample. Their recognized antigens are unknown. What was sequenced was central memory CD4+ T cells from blood. The receptors were gathered from a man aged 30 to 45 with type 1 diabetes.

The chain couples TRBV2 to TRBJ2-5; 9 bases are shared with TRBD2. The junction had 5 bases not matched to a gene; V was cut back by 1 base and J by 2 bases. The CDR3 is made up of 16 amino acids. Germline CDR1 SNHLY, CDR2 FYNNEI. In DNA, the CDR3 is TGTGCCAGCAGTGAAGGACTTGCGGGGGGGCAAGAGACCCAGTACTTC. It is translated as CASSEGLAGGQETQYF.

The V call is TRBV28, the J call TRBJ2-3, with D unresolved. The V and J ends lost 5 bases and 1 base respectively, with 13 bases between them. Per the germline V gene, CDR1 is MDHEN and CDR2 is SYDVKM. The CDR3 has 15 amino acids. CDR3 in DNA: TGTGCCAGCAGTCCCCGGAGTGGGGGCACAGATACGCAGTATTTT. It encodes CASSPRSGGTDTQYF.

The chain links TRBV13 to TRBJ2-3; TRBD2 matches 8 bases. V lost 5 bases, J lost 5 bases, and 9 bases stayed unmatched. Germline CDR1 PRHDT, CDR2 FYEKMQ (reference sequence). The CDR3 is 15 residues long. The CDR3 is CASSGTGLGGDTQYF. The CDR3 DNA follows: TGTGCCAGCAGCGGGACGGGACTAGGGGGAGATACGCAGTATTTT.

CDR3 nucleotides: TGTGCCAGCACGACCGGGGGACTGGACTCCTACAATGAGCAGTTCTTC. Its translation: CASTTGGLDSYNEQFF. This rearrangement joins TRBV28 to TRBJ2-1, with TRBD2 as a possible D gene (6 bases). CDR1 is MDHEN and CDR2 is SYDVKM in the germline V gene. CDR3 length: 16 residues. V shed 7 bases and J shed 0 bases, with 16 bases lying between them.

This clone was seen more than once but under ten times. The chain joins TRBV5-6 to TRBJ1-6, with TRBD1 matching over 7 bases. Germline lookup yields CDR1 SGHDT and CDR2 YYEEEE. The J segment lost 6 bases and the V segment lost 4 bases, leaving 7 bases of the junction unmatched. This CDR3 comprises 15 residues. The CDR3 is CASSARTGVNSPLHF. The CDR3 DNA sequence: TGTGCCAGCAGCGCCAGAACAGGGGTTAATTCACCCCTCCACTTT.

This clone was counted a few times. This chain connects TRBV29-1 to TRBJ2-3, with TRBD1 matching 8 bases. Germline CDR1 SQVTM, CDR2 ANQGSEA. This CDR3 contains 13 residues. V lost 4 bases to trimming and J lost 2 bases; unmatched junction nucleotides: 2. In DNA, the CDR3 is TGCAGCGTTGGGGGACAGGACACAGATACGCAGTATTTT. This translates into CSVGGQDTDTQYF.

The rearrangement uses TRBV7-8 and TRBJ2-1; TRBD2 matches at 10 bases. Per the germline V gene, CDR1 is SGHVS and CDR2 is FQNEAQ. CDR3 length equals 13 residues. The V segment lost 3 bases and the J segment 7 bases; nucleotides outside the gene matches: 0. As DNA, the CDR3 is TGTGCCAGCAGCTTTAGCGGGGGGAATGAGCAGTTCTTC. Its translation is CASSFSGGNEQFF.

The rearrangement joins TRBV7-2 to TRBJ2-7, with 8 bases identical to TRBD1. V shed 5 bases, J shed 5 bases, and the junction held 8 bases outside the gene matches. This CDR3 is 14 amino acids long. Germline-derived CDR1 and CDR2 are SGHTA and FQGNSA. The CDR3 nucleotides read TGTGCCAGCAGCCCCTGGACAGGGAATAACGAGCAGTACTTC. Translation: CASSPWTGNNEQYF.

The V gene is TRBV6-6, the J gene TRBJ2-3; tentatively, D is TRBD1 (5 bases). V lost 6 bases to trimming and J lost 3 bases, with 7 bases between them. Looked up from germline, CDR1 is MNHNY and CDR2 is SVGAGI (reference sequence). The CDR3 is 12 amino acids. CDR3 DNA sequence: TGTGCCAGCAGACCAGGGACAGATACGCAGTATTTT. Encoded protein: CASRPGTDTQYF.

V and J are TRBV4-1 and TRBJ2-3; D gene ambiguous. The CDR3 is made up of 14 amino acids. Deletions cut 0 bases from V and 2 bases from J, with 6 bases between. Germline V lookup: CDR1 MGHRA, CDR2 YSYEKL. CDR3 region: CASSQDPNTDTQYF. In DNA, the CDR3 is TGCGCCAGCAGCCAAGACCCCAACACAGATACGCAGTATTTT.

J is TRBJ2-5 and V is TRBV18; TRBD1 agrees at 9 bases. The ends lost 4 bases at V and 0 bases at J; junction bases unmatched: 6. The germline CDR1 and CDR2 sequences are KGHSH and LQKENI. This CDR3 has 16 amino acids. The CDR3 region is CASSRWGTGNQETQYF. DNA of the CDR3: TGTGCCAGCTCACGATGGGGGACAGGGAACCAAGAGACCCAGTACTTC.

On this clone: Other DNA sequences in the same sample also yield this CDR3. J is TRBJ2-7 and V is TRBV7-2, with D possibly matching TRBD2 (5 bases). Looked up from germline, CDR1 is SGHTA and CDR2 is FQGNSA. The CDR3 loop spans 14 amino acids. V was shortened by 1 base and J by 3 bases, with 10 bases between the two germline ends. This chain's CDR3 is CASSLGGSLYEQYF. The CDR3 DNA reads as TGTGCCAGCAGCTTAGGAGGGTCCCTCTACGAGCAGTACTTC.

The chain uses TRBV4-3 and TRBJ1-2, with D tentatively TRBD1 (5 bases). With 1 base removed from V and 5 bases from J, the gap between germline ends came to 17 bases. The CDR3 is 16 amino acids. From germline, CDR1 is LGHNA and CDR2 YSLEER. CDR3 nucleotide sequence: TGCGCCAGCAGCCAAGTTGTTAACGGGGGATCTTATGGCTACACCTTC. This codes for CASSQVVNGGSYGYTF.

The chain recombines TRBV19 with TRBJ2-3, with 8 bases aligning to TRBD1. Germline CDR1 is LNHDA and CDR2 is SQIVND (reference sequence). V shed 5 bases and J 6 bases; nucleotides not matched to a gene: 10. The CDR3 is 15 amino acids. Written as DNA, the CDR3 is TGTGCCAGTAGTCGAAGGACAGGGCTCATGGATACGCAGTATTTT. The encoded protein is CASSRRTGLMDTQYF.

This clone was seen a handful of times. The chain is built from TRBV7-9 and TRBJ1-6; a weak D match, TRBD1 (5 bases). The CDR3 length is 15 residues. With 1 base removed from V and 7 bases from J, the gap between germline ends came to 11 bases. Germline V lookup: CDR1 SEHNR, CDR2 FQNEAQ (reference sequence). The CDR3 nucleotides are TGTGCCAGCAGCTTAGGTCGCGGGGGGAATTCACCCCTCCACTTT. Translated, it gives CASSLGRGGNSPLHF.

Notes on this clone: Mismatch with germline at one junction end may stem from a read error. The chain has TRBV7-8 and TRBJ1-5; 8 bases fit TRBD1. Per germline, CDR1 SGHVS and CDR2 FQNEAQ. The length of the CDR3 is 13 residues. CDR3 amino acids: CASSFGREDRVTF. The CDR3 DNA reads TGTGCCAGCAGCTTCGGAAGGGAGGACAGGGTCACTTTT.

This chain joins TRBV7-2 and TRBJ2-7; 11 nucleotides line up with TRBD2. The CDR3 is made up of 15 amino acids. CDR1 and CDR2 from the germline V gene are SGHTA and FQGNSA. Trimming took 5 bases from V and 7 from J; bases not matched to a gene: 10. CDR3 DNA: TGTGCCAGCAGCCCCGTTAGCGGGGGGGCCGGGGAGCAGTACTTC. It yields the protein CASSPVSGGAGEQYF.

The CDR3 DNA reads TGTGCCAGCAGTTTGGACGGTATAGTCCTGACTTTC. This translates into CASSLDGIVLTF. The gene calls are TRBV28 and TRBJ2-6, with D uncertain. Trimming cost V 3 bases and J 13 bases, with 10 bases left between them. Germline lookup yields CDR1 MDHEN and CDR2 SYDVKM. CDR3 length: 12 amino acids. The variable domain in full, completed from reference TRBV28 and TRBJ2-6, reads DVKVTQSSRYLVKRTGEKVFLECVQDMDHENMFWYRQDPGLGLRLIYFSYDVKMKEKGDIPEGYSVSREKKERFSLILESASTNQTSMYLCASSLDGIVLTFGAGSRLTVL.

The sample holds many counts of this clone. The chain combines TRBV21-1 with TRBJ2-6; TRBD1, the table's D call, lacks a check against the DNA. TRBV21-1 is a pseudogene segment. This CDR3 spans 19 amino acids. The CDR3 here is CATPRGDSTLNSGANVLTF. DNA of the CDR3: TGTGCCACCCCAAGAGGAGACAGTACGCTTAACTCTGGGGCCAACGTCCTGACTTTC.

This clone was counted between two and nine times. V gene TRBV4-1 combines with J gene TRBJ2-5; D may be TRBD1 or TRBD2 (5 bases each). V dropped 0 bases and J dropped 4 bases, with 6 bases sitting between them. Germline V gene lookup returns CDR1 MGHRA and CDR2 YSYEKL. This CDR3 has 13 amino acids. CDR3 protein: CASSQERGETQYF. The CDR3 DNA reads TGCGCCAGCAGCCAAGAGAGGGGAGAGACCCAGTACTTC.

This clone has only a few counts. Here the CDR3 DNA reads TGTGCCAGCAGCGTAGCGCCTAGTATCCGGAATGAGCAGTTCTTC. Amino acids: CASSVAPSIRNEQFF. J is TRBJ2-1 and V is TRBV9; D uncertain. The ends were cut back, 0 bases at V and 7 bases at J, with 14 bases in the middle. CDR1 is SGDLS, CDR2 YYNGEE, per germline. The CDR3 is 15 amino acids.

The gene calls are TRBV19 and TRBJ1-1; D gene ambiguous. Germline CDR1 is LNHDA and CDR2 is SQIVND (reference sequence). The germline V and J ends were trimmed by 1 base and 4 bases, with 13 bases remaining between them. The CDR3 is 15 amino acids. The CDR3: CASSIGGLIGTEAFF. CDR3 in DNA: TGTGCCAGTAGTATAGGAGGGCTGATAGGCACTGAAGCTTTCTTT.

The rearrangement uses TRBV7-2 and TRBJ2-7, with D unresolved. Trimming removed 1 base at V and 2 bases at J, with 9 bases between. The length of the CDR3 is 14 residues. Germline V CDR1 and CDR2: SGHTA, FQGNSA. Written as DNA, the CDR3 is TGTGCCAGCAGCTTAGTTCCAGGTACCTACGAGCAGTACTTC. The encoded protein is CASSLVPGTYEQYF.

This clone has just a few counts. The gene calls are TRBV5-1 and TRBJ1-4, with D perhaps TRBD1 (5 bases). Germline assignment: CDR1 SGHRS and CDR2 YFSETQ. V gave up 0 bases and J gave up 3 bases, with 9 bases separating them. The CDR3 is 15 amino acids. The CDR3 bases are TGCGCCAGCAGCTTGGAGGGGCTCGCTAATGAAAAACTGTTTTTT. It yields the protein CASSLEGLANEKLFF. Full variable domain (outside the CDR3, taken from reference TRBV5-1 and TRBJ1-4): KAGVTQTPRYLIKTRGQQVTLSCSPISGHRSVSWYQQTPGQGLQFLFEYFSETQRNKGNFPGRFSGRQFSNSRSEMNVSTLELGDSALYLCASSLEGLANEKLFFGSGTQLSVL.

V and J are TRBV20-1 and TRBJ1-2, with 7 bases that match TRBD1. The ends lost 3 bases at V and 12 bases at J; junction bases unmatched: 4. CDR1 is DFQATT, CDR2 SNEGSKA, per germline (reference sequence). The CDR3 sequence is 10 residues long. CDR3 DNA sequence: TGCAGTGCTAGCCGGGACAGCGACACCTTC. It translates to CSASRDSDTF.

The chain is built from TRBV13 and TRBJ2-5; 9 bases match TRBD1. CDR3 length: 13 amino acids. The germline V gene encodes CDR1 PRHDT and CDR2 FYEKMQ (reference sequence). J was trimmed by 8 bases and V by 5 bases; bases with no gene match: 6. The CDR3 spells CASSVQGARTQYF. The CDR3 DNA reads as TGTGCCAGCAGCGTACAGGGGGCTAGAACCCAGTACTTC.

This clone was detected only a few times. The chain carries TRBV19 and TRBJ1-1, with D maybe TRBD1 (5 bases). Trimming shortened V by 2 bases and J by 0 bases, and 10 bases separated the two germline ends. This CDR3 spans 15 amino acids. CDR1 is LNHDA and CDR2 is SQIVND in the germline V gene (reference sequence). This chain's CDR3 is CASSIRDRMNTEAFF. CDR3 coding DNA: TGTGCCAGTAGTATAAGGGACCGTATGAACACTGAAGCTTTCTTT.

This chain uses TRBV5-4 with TRBJ2-5; 7 bases agree with TRBD1. The CDR3 consists of 13 residues. Trimming cost V 4 bases and J 5 bases; bases outside gene matches: 5. Germline lookup yields CDR1 SGHNT and CDR2 YYREEE (reference sequence). CDR3 in DNA: TGTGCCAGCAGCCGACAGGGTTGGGAGACCCAGTACTTC. Protein: CASSRQGWETQYF. The full variable domain, completed using reference TRBV5-4 and TRBJ2-5, is ETGVTQSPTHLIKTRGQQVTLRCSSQSGHNTVSWYQQALGQGPQFIFQYYREEENGRGNFPPRFSGLQFPNYSSELNVNALELDDSALYLCASSRQGWETQYFGPGTRLLVL.

V and J are TRBV18 and TRBJ1-2; D is unresolved. Germline CDR1 and CDR2: KGHSH and LQKENI. V lost 3 bases and J 4 bases, leaving 15 bases between the germline ends. CDR3 length equals 15 residues. The CDR3 coding sequence is TGTGCCAGCTCACCCCCATCGGCAGCTGGCTATGGCTACACCTTC. Its protein is CASSPPSAAGYGYTF.